One sample yielded the 14 T cell receptor beta chains listed below, sequenced in a study of cytomegalovirus exposure and HLA in healthy donors (dated 2017 in TCRdb). The method was the immunoSEQ multiplex PCR assay. A mixture of 60 forward primers for TCR Vbeta segments and 13 reverse primers for TCR Jbeta segments was used in the multiplex PCR. This immuneACCESS table, as held by TCRdb, lists in-frame sequences with V and J called but not all clones. Of the missing ones, under half trace to an unresolved V gene in checked studies; the others have no known cause. This sample lists roughly 220,000 clones; more than 60% were detected once. 1.5% to 2% of the sample goes to the ten largest clones. The sample taken for sequencing was PBMCs. The receptors shown here come from a woman aged 25 to 39 in good health and CMV-seronegative.

This clone came up a few times. The chain has TRBV18 and TRBJ2-6; TRBD1 agrees at 8 bases. J gave up 4 bases and V 9 bases, and 17 bases lay outside the gene matches. CDR1 KGHSH and CDR2 LQKENI come from the germline V gene. This CDR3 spans 18 amino acids. CDR3 sequence: CASQPDLTGARGANVLTF. In nucleotides, the CDR3 is TGTGCCAGTCAACCCGACCTGACAGGGGCGAGGGGGGCCAACGTCCTGACTTTC.

The chain is built from TRBV5-1 and TRBJ1-4; TRBD1 might be the D (6 bases). CDR1 SGHRS and CDR2 YFSETQ come from the germline V gene. The ends were cut back, 4 bases at V and 2 bases at J, with 15 bases in the middle. This CDR3 has 16 residues. The CDR3 region has the DNA TGCGCCAGCAGCCAACAGGGTCCTGCTACTAATGAAAAACTGTTTTTT. Translation: CASSQQGPATNEKLFF.

This clone appeared once. The rearrangement links TRBV13 to TRBJ1-1; 7 bases agree with TRBD1. The CDR3 sequence is 14 residues long. V shed 3 bases, J shed 6 bases, and the junction held 7 bases outside the gene matches. CDR1 and CDR2 (germline): PRHDT, FYEKMQ (reference sequence). CDR3 amino acids: CASSFRGLYAEAFF. As DNA, the CDR3 is TGTGCCAGCAGCTTTAGGGGGCTCTACGCTGAAGCTTTCTTT.

J is TRBJ2-7 and V is TRBV5-8, with 9 bases fitting TRBD1. J gave up 2 bases and V 4 bases, and 7 bases lay outside the gene matches. This CDR3 comprises 15 residues. From germline, CDR1 is SGHTS and CDR2 YDEGEE. The CDR3 reads CASSKPGQGTYEQYF. The DNA for the CDR3 is TGTGCCAGCAGCAAACCGGGACAGGGAACCTACGAGCAGTACTTC. Together with reference TRBV5-8 and TRBJ2-7, the CDR3 gives the full variable domain: EAGVTQSPTHLIKTRGQQATLRCSPISGHTSVYWYQQALGLGLQFLLWYDEGEERNRGNFPPRFSGRQFPNYSSELNVNALELEDSALYLCASSKPGQGTYEQYFGPGTRLTVT.

Worth noting for this clone: Other DNA sequences within the sample encode an identical CDR3. The rearrangement joins TRBV7-3 to TRBJ1-1; D is undetermined. The CDR3 contains 13 residues. Germline V gene sequence: CDR1 SGHTA, CDR2 FQGTGA. Deletions cut 2 bases from V and 2 bases from J, with 6 bases between. CDR3 coding DNA: TGTGCCAGCAGCTTACAGGAAAACACTGAAGCTTTCTTT. This encodes CASSLQENTEAFF.

The chain links TRBV6-6 to TRBJ2-7; D unclear. Deletions cut 0 bases from V and 1 base from J, with 10 bases between. CDR3 length equals 15 residues. CDR1 and CDR2 from the germline V gene are MNHNY and SVGAGI (reference sequence). The CDR3 sequence is CASSYSQIHSYEQYF. CDR3 coding DNA: TGTGCCAGCAGTTACTCACAGATCCATTCCTACGAGCAGTACTTC.

J is TRBJ2-1 and V is TRBV7-9, with 13 positions matching TRBD2. The CDR3 is 15 amino acids. Unmatched junction bases numbered 1, after V lost 3 bases and J lost 5 bases. In germline, CDR1 is SEHNR, CDR2 FQNEAQ (reference sequence). CDR3 coding DNA: TGTGCCAGCAGCTTGACTAGCGGGAGGAACAATGAGCAGTTCTTC. Encoded protein: CASSLTSGRNNEQFF.

The table lists this clone with a count of one. V and J are TRBV25-1 and TRBJ2-7, with D unclear. From germline, CDR1 is MGHDK and CDR2 SYGVNS. Trimming shortened V by 5 bases and J by 6 bases, and 8 bases separated the two germline ends. This CDR3 region has 11 residues. DNA of the CDR3: TGTGCCAGCAGTCCCTCCAGCGAGCAGTACTTC. The encoded protein is CASSPSSEQYF.

The chain couples TRBV6-6 to TRBJ1-5; D not certain. CDR1 MNHNY and CDR2 SVGAGI come from the germline V gene (reference sequence). The CDR3 extends over 15 amino acids. Trimming stripped 5 bases from V and 5 bases from J, with 16 bases between. DNA for the CDR3: TGTGCCAGCAGTCTCTCGGTGGGAGAAGATCAGCCCCAGCATTTT. Its translation: CASSLSVGEDQPQHF.

This chain links TRBV2 with TRBJ1-2; D is unresolved. Deletions cut 5 bases from V and 2 bases from J, with 12 bases between. Looked up from germline, CDR1 is SNHLY and CDR2 is FYNNEI. The CDR3 totals 14 residues. The CDR3 nucleotides are TGTGCCAGCAGTCCCGACACTCTGAACTATGGCTACACCTTC. This sequence encodes CASSPDTLNYGYTF.

As DNA, the CDR3 is TGTGCCAGCTCACTGGGACAGGGTGGTGAAAAACTGTTTTTT. It yields the protein CASSLGQGGEKLFF. The genes are TRBV18 and TRBJ1-4, with TRBD1 identical over 9 bases. The length of the CDR3 is 14 residues. After removal of 4 bases from V and 7 bases from J, the junction contained 4 bases not matched to a gene. Germline-derived CDR1 and CDR2 are KGHSH and LQKENI.

This chain joins TRBV18 and TRBJ1-1; D is uncertain. V lost 4 bases to trimming and J lost 6 bases, with 15 bases between them. Germline V gene sequence: CDR1 KGHSH, CDR2 LQKENI. CDR3 length: 14 amino acids. In DNA form, the CDR3 reads TGTGCCAGCTCACGGGAGGTGAACTTCGCTGAAGCTTTCTTT. Its protein product is CASSREVNFAEAFF.

V usage is TRBV11-2 and J usage is TRBJ1-1; D might be TRBD1 (5 bases). The CDR3 contains 16 residues. The germline V and J ends were trimmed by 4 bases and 0 bases, with 15 bases remaining between them. Germline CDR1 and CDR2: SGHAT and FQNNGV. The CDR3: CASSSGLRVMNTEAFF. CDR3 coding DNA: TGTGCCAGCAGCTCGGGACTTCGTGTCATGAACACTGAAGCTTTCTTT.

The V call is TRBV11-2, the J call TRBJ2-2, with a possible D match to TRBD2 (5 bases). Germline CDR1 reads SGHAT; CDR2 reads FQNNGV. V gave up 6 bases and J gave up 7 bases, with 12 bases separating them. There are 13 residues in the CDR3. CDR3 region: CASSQDGIGELFF. The DNA for the CDR3 is TGTGCCAGCAGTCAGGACGGGATCGGGGAGCTGTTTTTT.